This T cell receptor (beta chain) was captured in a study of T cell responses to AZD1222 COVID-19 vaccine. Profiling relied on immunoSEQ multiplex PCR, and the TCRdb table lists in-frame clones only, not all of them. The sample carries just under 95,000 clones, about nine tenths recorded once. Findings and caveats of the study: Females outnumbered males among donors, who were mostly white British; clonal diversity was possibly underestimated.

About this clone: Its specificity is unknown.

The CDR3 totals 14 residues. Germline V lookup: CDR1 MNHEY, CDR2 SMNVEV (reference sequence). Trimming left V 5 bases short and J 5 bases short, with 15 bases between. This sequence originates from an adult in good health. J is TRBJ2-5 and V is TRBV27, with TRBD2 as a possible D gene (6 bases). The material sequenced was peripheral blood, taken on day 0 of AZD1222 vaccination. The CDR3 DNA sequence: TGTGCCAGCAGTACCCTATTCGGAGGGGAGACCCAGTACTTC. Amino acids: CASSTLFGGETQYF.